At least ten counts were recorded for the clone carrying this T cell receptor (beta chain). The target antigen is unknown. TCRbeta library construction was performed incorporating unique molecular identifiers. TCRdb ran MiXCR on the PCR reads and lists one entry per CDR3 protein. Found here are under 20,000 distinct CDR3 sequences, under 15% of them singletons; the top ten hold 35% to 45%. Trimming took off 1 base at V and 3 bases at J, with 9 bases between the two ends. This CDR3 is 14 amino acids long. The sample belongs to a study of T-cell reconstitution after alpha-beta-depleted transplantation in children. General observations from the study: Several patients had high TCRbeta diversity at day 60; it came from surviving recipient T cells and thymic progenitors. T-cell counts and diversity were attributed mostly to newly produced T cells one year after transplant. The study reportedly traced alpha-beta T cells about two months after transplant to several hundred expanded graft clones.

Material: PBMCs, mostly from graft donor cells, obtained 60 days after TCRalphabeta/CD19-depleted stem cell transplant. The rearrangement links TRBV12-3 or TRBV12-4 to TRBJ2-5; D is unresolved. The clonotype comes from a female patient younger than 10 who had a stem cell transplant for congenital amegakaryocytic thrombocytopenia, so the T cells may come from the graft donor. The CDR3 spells CASSLGHRKETQYF. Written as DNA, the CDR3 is TGTGCCAGCAGTTTAGGGCACCGAAAAGAGACCCAGTACTTC.